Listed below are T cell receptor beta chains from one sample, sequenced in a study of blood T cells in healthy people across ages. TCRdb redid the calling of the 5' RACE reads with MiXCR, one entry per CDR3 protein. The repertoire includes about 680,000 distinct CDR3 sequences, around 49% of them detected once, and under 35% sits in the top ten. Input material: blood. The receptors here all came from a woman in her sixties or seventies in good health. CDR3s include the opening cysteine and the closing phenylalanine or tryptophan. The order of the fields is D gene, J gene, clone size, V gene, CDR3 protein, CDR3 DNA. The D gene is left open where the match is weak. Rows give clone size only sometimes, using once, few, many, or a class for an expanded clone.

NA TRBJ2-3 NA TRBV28 CASRDTDTQYF TGTGCCAGCCGCGACACGGATACGCAGTATTTT
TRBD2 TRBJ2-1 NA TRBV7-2 CASSLALAASGRNEQFF TGTGCCAGCAGCTTAGCGCTTGCGGCTAGCGGGAGGAATGAGCAGTTCTTC
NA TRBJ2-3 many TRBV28 CASSTMYTDTQYF TGTGCCAGCAGTACTATGTACACAGATACGCAGTATTTT
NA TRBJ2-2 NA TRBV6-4 CASSDGGSGANTGELFF TGTGCCAGCAGTGATGGGGGGAGCGGAGCGAACACCGGGGAGCTGTTTTTT
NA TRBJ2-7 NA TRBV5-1 CASSWEIDTSSYEQYF TGCGCCAGCAGCTGGGAGATAGATACTAGCTCCTACGAGCAGTACTTC
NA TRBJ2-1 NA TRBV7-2 CASSQGVSNEQFF TGTGCCAGCAGCCAGGGAGTTAGTAATGAGCAGTTCTTC
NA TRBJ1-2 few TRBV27 CASSGRYYGYTF TGTGCCAGCTCCGGGAGATACTATGGCTACACCTTC
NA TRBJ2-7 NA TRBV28 CASSSPEDRAGGESQYF TGTGCCAGCAGTTCCCCGGAGGACAGGGCGGGGGGAGAGAGCCAGTACTTC
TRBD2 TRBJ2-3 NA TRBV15 CATSRGAGTSGTDTQYF TGTGCCACCAGCAGAGGGGCCGGGACTAGCGGCACAGATACGCAGTATTTT
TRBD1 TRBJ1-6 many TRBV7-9 CASSLTDRENSPLHF TGTGCCAGCAGCTTAACGGACAGGGAAAATTCACCCCTCCACTTT
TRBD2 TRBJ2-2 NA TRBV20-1 CSAIQGSAGHTGELFF TGCAGTGCGATCCAAGGGTCAGCGGGACACACCGGGGAGCTGTTTTTT
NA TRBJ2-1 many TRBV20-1 CSARLDQYNEQFF TGCAGTGCTAGACTGGACCAGTACAATGAGCAGTTCTTC
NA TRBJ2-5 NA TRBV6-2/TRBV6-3 CASSSSGAYQETQYF TGTGCCAGCAGTTCCTCGGGCGCGTACCAAGAGACCCAGTACTTC
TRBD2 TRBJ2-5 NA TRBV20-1 CSARRLAVIETQYF TGCAGTGCTAGACGACTAGCGGTCATAGAGACCCAGTACTTC
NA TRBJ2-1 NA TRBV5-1 CASSSEGWNEQFF TGCGCCAGCAGCTCCGAAGGGTGGAATGAGCAGTTCTTC
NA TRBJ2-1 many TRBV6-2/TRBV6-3 CASSYSRATLARYNEQFF TGTGCCAGCAGTTACTCGAGGGCCACCCTAGCGCGTTACAATGAGCAGTTCTTC
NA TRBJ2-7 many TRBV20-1 CSAPQDYSYEQYF TGCAGTGCCCCACAGGATTACTCCTACGAGCAGTACTTC
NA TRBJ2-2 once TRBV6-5 CASMTGGTNTGELFF TGTGCCAGTATGACAGGCGGAACGAACACCGGGGAGCTGTTTTTT
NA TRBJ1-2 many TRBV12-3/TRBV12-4 CASSLAGTNYGYTF TGTGCCAGCAGTTTAGCCGGGACAAACTATGGCTACACCTTC
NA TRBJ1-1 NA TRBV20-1 CSASLSEEAFF TGCAGTGCTAGTTTGTCAGAAGAAGCTTTCTTT
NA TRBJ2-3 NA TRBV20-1 CSARDRTTSSTDTQYF TGCAGTGCTAGAGATAGGACTACCTCTAGCACAGATACGCAGTATTTT
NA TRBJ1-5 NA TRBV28 CTSWNAGGNQPQHF TGTACCAGCTGGAACGCGGGTGGCAATCAGCCCCAGCATTTT
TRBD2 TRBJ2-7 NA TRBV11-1 CVSSLEPGGYEQYF TGTGTCAGCAGCTTAGAACCGGGGGGTTACGAGCAGTACTTC
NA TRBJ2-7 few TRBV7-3 CASSQTAGSSYEQYF TGTGCCAGCAGCCAAACCGCCGGGAGCTCCTACGAGCAGTACTTC
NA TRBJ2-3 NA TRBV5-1 CASSLGAVGGTDTQYF TGCGCCAGCAGCTTGGGGGCCGTTGGCGGCACAGATACGCAGTATTTT
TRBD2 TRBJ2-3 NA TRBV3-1 CASSQDSTSGITDTQYF TGTGCCAGCAGCCAAGATTCTACTAGCGGGATCACAGATACGCAGTATTTT
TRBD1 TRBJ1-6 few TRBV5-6 CASIRTGPYNSPLHF TGTGCCAGCATCCGGACAGGCCCCTATAATTCACCCCTCCACTTT
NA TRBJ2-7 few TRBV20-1 CSASPGYEQYF TGCAGTGCTAGCCCAGGCTACGAGCAGTACTTC
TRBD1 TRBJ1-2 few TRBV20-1 CSAQGQGRNGYTF TGCAGTGCCCAAGGACAGGGGAGAAATGGCTACACCTTC
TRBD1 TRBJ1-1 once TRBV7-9 CASSLYETGGPNTEAFF TGTGCCAGCAGCTTATACGAGACAGGGGGGCCGAACACTGAAGCTTTCTTT
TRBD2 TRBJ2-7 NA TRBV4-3 CASSQEELAGSNEQYF TGCGCCAGCAGCCAAGAAGAACTAGCGGGAAGCAACGAGCAGTACTTC
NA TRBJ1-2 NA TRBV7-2 CASSASSNYGYTF TGTGCCAGCAGCGCGTCCTCTAACTATGGCTACACCTTC
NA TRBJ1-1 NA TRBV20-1 CSVSRARGRGTEAFF TGCAGTGTTAGTAGGGCCAGGGGTCGGGGCACTGAAGCTTTCTTT
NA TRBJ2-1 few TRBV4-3 CASSQGTATSYNEQFF TGCGCCAGCAGCCAAGGGACGGCGACGTCCTACAATGAGCAGTTCTTC
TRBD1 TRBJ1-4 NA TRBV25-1 CASSEGRTGGYNEKLFF TGTGCCAGCAGTGAAGGCAGGACAGGGGGCTATAATGAAAAACTGTTTTTT
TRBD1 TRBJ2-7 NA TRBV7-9 CASSLGRQGPYEQYF TGTGCCAGCAGCTTAGGCCGACAGGGACCCTACGAGCAGTACTTC
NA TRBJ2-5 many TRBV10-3 CAISDQETQYF TGTGCCATCAGTGACCAAGAGACCCAGTACTTC
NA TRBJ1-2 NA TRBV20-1 CSARRPTGSYGYTF TGCAGTGCTAGACGTCCCACAGGGTCGTACGGCTACACCTTC
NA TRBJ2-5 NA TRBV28 CASSSPGQETQYF TGTGCCAGCAGCTCGCCAGGACAAGAGACCCAGTACTTC
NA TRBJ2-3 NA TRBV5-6 CASSPPVGRTDTQYF TGTGCCAGCAGCCCCCCGGTTGGACGCACAGATACGCAGTATTTT
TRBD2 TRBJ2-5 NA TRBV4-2 CASSYGTSGTKETQYF TGTGCCAGCAGCTACGGGACTAGCGGGACCAAAGAGACCCAGTACTTC
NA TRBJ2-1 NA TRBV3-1 CASSQRQGGYSYNEQFF TGTGCCAGCAGCCAGCGACAGGGAGGATACTCCTACAATGAGCAGTTCTTC
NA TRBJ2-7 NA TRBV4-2 CANSQDWDSSYEQYF TGTGCCAACAGCCAAGATTGGGACTCCTCCTACGAGCAGTACTTC
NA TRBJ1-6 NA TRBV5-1 CASSLSPRDHGSPLHF TGCGCCAGCAGCCTTAGTCCCAGGGACCACGGATCACCCCTCCACTTT
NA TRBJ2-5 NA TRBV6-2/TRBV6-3 CASTRPLPSVRETQYF TGTGCCAGCACCCGACCGTTACCTTCGGTCCGGGAGACCCAGTACTTC
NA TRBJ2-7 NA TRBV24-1 CATSGGPYEQYF TGTGCCACCAGTGGAGGGCCCTACGAGCAGTACTTC
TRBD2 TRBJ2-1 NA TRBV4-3 CASSQVGGSGSRPRFF TGCGCCAGCAGCCAAGTAGGTGGTAGCGGGAGTCGGCCGCGGTTCTTC
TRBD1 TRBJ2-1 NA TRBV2 CASSNTGVNEQFF TGTGCCAGCAGTAACACAGGGGTCAATGAGCAGTTCTTC